This T cell receptor (beta chain) was sequenced in a study of T cell responses to AZD1222 COVID-19 vaccine. This CDR3 has 14 amino acids. V lost 0 bases and J lost 4, with 9 bases in between. In germline, CDR1 is WNHNN, CDR2 SYGVQD (reference sequence). Produced via immunoSEQ multiplex PCR; TCRdb's table is partial and in-frame only. The profile shows over 120,000 clones, just under 95% of them singletons. The rearrangement uses TRBV10-1 and TRBJ2-5; D possibly matches TRBD1 or TRBD2 (6 bases each). The sample consisted of peripheral blood, taken on day 0 of AZD1222 vaccination. This receptor was identified in an adult in good health. The CDR3 spells CASSESGGGETQYF. CDR3 nucleotides: TGCGCCAGCAGTGAGTCGGGGGGCGGAGAGACCCAGTACTTC.